This T cell receptor (beta chain) was profiled in a study of OX40 agonist ivuxolimab in advanced cancers. Findings of the study overall: Circulating CD4+ and CD8+ T cells showed clonal expansion by week 6 at 0.1 to 3.0 mg/kg. Expanded peripheral T-cell antigen specificity went undetermined. Among T cells, CD8+ cells averaged more expanded clones than CD4+ cells.

The CDR3 loop spans 16 amino acids. Germline values: CDR1 SGDLS, CDR2 YYNGEE. Trimming pared 2 bases from V and 4 bases from J, leaving 15 bases between. The repertoire was sequenced with immunoSEQ multiplex PCR; TCRdb's copy has only in-frame clones and lacks some. The sample consists of tens of thousands of clones, 84% of them appearing once. On this clone itself: Its cognate antigen is unknown.

The receptor's source is an adult with an advanced solid tumor such as melanoma, head and neck, liver or kidney cancer. The sequences come from CD4+ or CD8+ T cells sorted from blood, collected in a trial of the OX40 agonist ivuxolimab. The chain links TRBV9 to TRBJ1-4; tentative D call: TRBD1 (5 bases). CDR3 DNA sequence: TGTGCCAGCAGCGTGGGTGGGCAGGGCCATAATGAAAAACTGTTTTTT. It encodes CASSVGGQGHNEKLFF.